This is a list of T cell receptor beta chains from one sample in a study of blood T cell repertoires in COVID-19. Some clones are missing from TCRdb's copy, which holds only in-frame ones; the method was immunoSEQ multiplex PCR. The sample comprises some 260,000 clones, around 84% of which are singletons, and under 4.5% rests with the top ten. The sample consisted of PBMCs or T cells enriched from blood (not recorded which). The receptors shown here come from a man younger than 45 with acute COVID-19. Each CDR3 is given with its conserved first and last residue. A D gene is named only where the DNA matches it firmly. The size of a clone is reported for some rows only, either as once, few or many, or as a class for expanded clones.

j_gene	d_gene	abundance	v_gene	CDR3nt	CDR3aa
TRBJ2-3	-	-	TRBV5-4	TGTGCCAGCAGCTTGGCGGCGGGTGCTAGCACAGATACGCAGTATTTT	CASSLAAGASTDTQYF
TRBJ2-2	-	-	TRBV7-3	TGTGCCAGCAGCACCACCGGGACACGCACCGGGGAGCTGTTTTTT	CASSTTGTRTGELFF
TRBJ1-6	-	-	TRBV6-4	TGTGCCAGCAGTGCTCTGGCCCAAGGGGCACCCCTCCACTTT	CASSALAQGAPLHF
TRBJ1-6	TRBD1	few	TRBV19	TGTGCCAGTAGTAGGACAGGAATTAATTCACCCCTCCACTTT	CASSRTGINSPLHF
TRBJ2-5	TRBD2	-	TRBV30	TGTGCCTGGAAAGTGAGCGGGGGGGGCCGCGAGACCCAGTACTTC	CAWKVSGGGRETQYF
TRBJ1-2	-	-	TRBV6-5	TGTGCCAGCAGTTATTCAGGGGCCTACTATGGCTACACCTTC	CASSYSGAYYGYTF
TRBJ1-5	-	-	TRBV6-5	TGTGCCAGCCAATTCGACTCCAGCAATCAGCCCCAGCATTTT	CASQFDSSNQPQHF
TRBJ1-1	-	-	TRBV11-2	TGTGCCAGCAGCTCCTTGCATAAGGGGTGGTACACTGAAGCTTTCTTT	CASSSLHKGWYTEAFF
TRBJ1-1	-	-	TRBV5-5	TGTGCCAGCAGCTGGGGGCAAGGCGGAATCACTGAAGCTTTCTTT	CASSWGQGGITEAFF
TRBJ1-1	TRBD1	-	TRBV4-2	TGTGCCAGCAGCCAAGGTCAGACAGGGGGCACTGAAGCTTTCTTT	CASSQGQTGGTEAFF
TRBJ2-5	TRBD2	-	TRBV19	TGTGCCAGTAGTATAAACCCCCTAGCGGGAGAGACCCAGTACTTC	CASSINPLAGETQYF
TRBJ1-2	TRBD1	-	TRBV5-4	TGTGCCAGCAGCGGACGGACAGGGGGGTATTCTGGCTACACCTTC	CASSGRTGGYSGYTF
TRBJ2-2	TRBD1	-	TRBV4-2	TGTGCCAGCAGCCAAGACCGAAACAGGGGGGCCGGGGAGCTGTTTTTT	CASSQDRNRGAGELFF
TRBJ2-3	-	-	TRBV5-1	TGTGCCAGCAGCTTGGACAGTGGGGATACGCAGTATTTT	CASSLDSGDTQYF
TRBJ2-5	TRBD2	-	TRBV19	TGTGCCAGTAGTATATCCCCTAGCGGGGAGGAGACCCAGTACTTC	CASSISPSGEETQYF
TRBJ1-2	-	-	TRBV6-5	TGTGCCAGCACTACTCTTTTCGCGGGGAACTATGGCTACACCTTC	CASTTLFAGNYGYTF
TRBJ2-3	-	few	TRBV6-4	TGTGCCAGCAGTGCCGGGGAAACAGATACGCAGTATTTT	CASSAGETDTQYF
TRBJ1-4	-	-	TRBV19	TGTGCCAGTAGTATTAGACAGACTAATGAAAAACTGTTTTTT	CASSIRQTNEKLFF
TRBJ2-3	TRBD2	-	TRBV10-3	TGTGCCTTCGGCGGGGGGCCCGATACGCAGTATTTT	CAFGGGPDTQYF
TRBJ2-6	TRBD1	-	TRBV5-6	TGTGCCAGCAGCTTCCCGACAGGGTCGTCTGGGGCCAACGTCCTGACTTTC	CASSFPTGSSGANVLTF
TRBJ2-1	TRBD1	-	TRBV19	TGTGCCAGCGGACAGGGGGTAATGAATGAGCAGTTCTTC	CASGQGVMNEQFF
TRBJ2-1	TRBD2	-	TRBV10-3	TGTGCCATCAGTAAAGACTCAGCAGGCGGGAGAATTAACAATGAGCAGTTCTTC	CAISKDSAGGRINNEQFF
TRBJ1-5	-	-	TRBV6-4	TGTGCCAGCAGTGATCGGATCGGGCAGCCCCAGCATTTT	CASSDRIGQPQHF
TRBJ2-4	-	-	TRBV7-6	TGTGCCAGCAGCTTAGAGACAGGGAGGAACATTCAGTACTTC	CASSLETGRNIQYF
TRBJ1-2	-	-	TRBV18	TGTGCCAGCTCACCGGGAAGGGGATCTAACTATGGCTACACCTTC	CASSPGRGSNYGYTF
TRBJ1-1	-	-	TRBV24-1	TGTGCCACCAGTGCCTGGGGAGAGGATGAAGCTTTCTTT	CATSAWGEDEAFF
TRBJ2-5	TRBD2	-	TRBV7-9	TGTGCCAGCAGCCACCGACTAGCGGGGGCCCAGGAGGCCCAGTACTTC	CASSHRLAGAQEAQYF
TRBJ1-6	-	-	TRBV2	TGTGCCAGCAGTCTGGAGCCCAATTCACCCCTCCACTTT	CASSLEPNSPLHF
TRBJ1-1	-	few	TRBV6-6	TGTGCCAGCAGTCGATCAGCCGAAGCTTTCTTT	CASSRSAEAFF
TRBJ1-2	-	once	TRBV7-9	TGTGCCAGCAGCCACCGATCCGGGAGCGACTATGGCTACACCTTC	CASSHRSGSDYGYTF
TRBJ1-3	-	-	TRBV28	TGTGCCAGCAGTTTATACACAGCCTCTGGAAACACCATATATTTT	CASSLYTASGNTIYF
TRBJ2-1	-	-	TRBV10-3	TGTGCTCATCAGGGGGAGGAGGGCCTCTACAATGAGCAGTTCTTC	CAHQGEEGLYNEQFF
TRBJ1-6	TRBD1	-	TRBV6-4	TGTGCCAGCAGTGCCGGGACAGGGGGCAATTCACCCCTCCACTTT	CASSAGTGGNSPLHF
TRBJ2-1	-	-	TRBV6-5	TGTGCCAGCAGTCAGGGGAGTGAGCAGTTCTTC	CASSQGSEQFF
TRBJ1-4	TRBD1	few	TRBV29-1	TGCAGCGCGTATACAGGGGGGGAAAAACTGTTTTTT	CSAYTGGEKLFF
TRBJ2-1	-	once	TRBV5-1	TGTGCCAGCAGCTTGGTACCTACTAGCTCCTACAATGAGCAGTTCTTC	CASSLVPTSSYNEQFF
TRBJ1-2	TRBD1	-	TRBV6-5	TGTGCCAGCAGACCTACAGGGGGAAATGGCTACACCTTC	CASRPTGGNGYTF
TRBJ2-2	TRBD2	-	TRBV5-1	TGCGCCAGCAGCTCCCCCCGGGGGGGATTTAGCACCGGGGAGCTGTTTTTT	CASSSPRGGFSTGELFF
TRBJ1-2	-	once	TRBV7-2	TGTGCCAGCAGCTTAGCCTACCAGGACACTCCGTGGAGCTATGGCTACACCTTC	CASSLAYQDTPWSYGYTF
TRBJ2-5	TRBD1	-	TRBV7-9	TGTGCCAGCAGCCGGACCGGGACAGGGAGAGGAGAGACCCAGTACTTC	CASSRTGTGRGETQYF
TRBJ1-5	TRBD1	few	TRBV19	TGTGCCAGTAGTTCCCTTGGGCAGGGGGGCAATCAGCCCCAGCATTTT	CASSSLGQGGNQPQHF
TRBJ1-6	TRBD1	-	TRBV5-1	TGCGCCAGCAGCTCGCGGACAGGGGGCAATTCACCCCTCCACTTT	CASSSRTGGNSPLHF
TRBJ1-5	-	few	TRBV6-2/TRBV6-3	TGTGCCAGCAGTTATAGTTTTAGCAATCAGCCCCAGCATTTT	CASSYSFSNQPQHF
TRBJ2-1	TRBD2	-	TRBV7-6	TGTGCCAGCAGCTTACTAGCGGGGGGCACAGGTCGATCCTACAATGAGCAGTTCTTC	CASSLLAGGTGRSYNEQFF
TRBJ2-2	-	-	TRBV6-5	TGTGCCAGCAGGTCGACAGTCGCGAACACCGGGGAGCTGTTTTTT	CASRSTVANTGELFF
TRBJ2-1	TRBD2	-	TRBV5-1	TGCGCCAGCAGCTTAGCGGGGCAAAACAATGAGCAGTTCTTC	CASSLAGQNNEQFF
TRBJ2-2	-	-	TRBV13	TGTGCCAGCAGCTTAACCGCGCCCGGGGAGCTGTTTTTT	CASSLTAPGELFF